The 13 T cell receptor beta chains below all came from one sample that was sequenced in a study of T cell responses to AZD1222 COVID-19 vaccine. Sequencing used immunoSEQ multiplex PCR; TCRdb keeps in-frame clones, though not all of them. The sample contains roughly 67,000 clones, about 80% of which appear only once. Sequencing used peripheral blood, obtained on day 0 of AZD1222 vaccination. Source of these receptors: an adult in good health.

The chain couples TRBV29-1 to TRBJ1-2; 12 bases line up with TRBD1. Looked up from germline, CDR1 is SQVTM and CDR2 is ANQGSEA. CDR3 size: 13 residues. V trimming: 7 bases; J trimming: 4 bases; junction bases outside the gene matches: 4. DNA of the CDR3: TGCAGCGCCGGGACAGGGGGCGGCTATGGCTACACCTTC. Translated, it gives CSAGTGGGYGYTF.

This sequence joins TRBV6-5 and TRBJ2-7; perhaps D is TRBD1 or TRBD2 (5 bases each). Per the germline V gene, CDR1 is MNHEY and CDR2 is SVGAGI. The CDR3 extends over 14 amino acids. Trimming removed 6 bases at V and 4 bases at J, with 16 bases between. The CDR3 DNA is TGTGCCAGCAGCGGGGCGAACAGGAATTACGAGCAGTACTTC. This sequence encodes CASSGANRNYEQYF.

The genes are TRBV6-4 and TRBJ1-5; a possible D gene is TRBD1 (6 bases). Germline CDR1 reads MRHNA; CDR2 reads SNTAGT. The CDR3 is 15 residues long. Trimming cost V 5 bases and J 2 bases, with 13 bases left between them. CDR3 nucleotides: TGTGCCAGCAGTCCTAACTCAGGGGGCAATCAGCCCCAGCATTTT. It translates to CASSPNSGGNQPQHF.

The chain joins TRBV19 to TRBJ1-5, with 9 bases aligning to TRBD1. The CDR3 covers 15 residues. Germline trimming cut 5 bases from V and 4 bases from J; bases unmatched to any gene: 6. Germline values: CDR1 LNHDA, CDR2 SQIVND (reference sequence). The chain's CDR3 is CASSASGTGNQPQHF. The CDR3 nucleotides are TGTGCCAGTAGTGCCTCCGGGACAGGGAATCAGCCCCAGCATTTT.

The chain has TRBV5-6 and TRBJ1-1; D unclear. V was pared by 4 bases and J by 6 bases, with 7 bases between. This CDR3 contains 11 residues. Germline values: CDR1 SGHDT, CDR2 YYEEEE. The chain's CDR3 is CASSQTSEAFF. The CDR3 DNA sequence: TGTGCCAGCAGCCAAACATCTGAAGCTTTCTTT.

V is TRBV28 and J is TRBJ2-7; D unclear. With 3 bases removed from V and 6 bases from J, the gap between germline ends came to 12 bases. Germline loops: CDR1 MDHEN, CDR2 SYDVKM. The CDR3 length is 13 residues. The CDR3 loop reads CASSFGPRSEQYF. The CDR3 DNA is TGTGCCAGCAGTTTCGGGCCTCGGAGCGAGCAGTACTTC.

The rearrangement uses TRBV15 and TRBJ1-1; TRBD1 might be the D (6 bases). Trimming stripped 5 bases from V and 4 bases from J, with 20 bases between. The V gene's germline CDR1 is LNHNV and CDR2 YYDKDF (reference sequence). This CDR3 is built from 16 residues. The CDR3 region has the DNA TGTGCCACCAGCCAACCATCGTACAGGGTTTTCACTGAAGCTTTCTTT. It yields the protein CATSQPSYRVFTEAFF.

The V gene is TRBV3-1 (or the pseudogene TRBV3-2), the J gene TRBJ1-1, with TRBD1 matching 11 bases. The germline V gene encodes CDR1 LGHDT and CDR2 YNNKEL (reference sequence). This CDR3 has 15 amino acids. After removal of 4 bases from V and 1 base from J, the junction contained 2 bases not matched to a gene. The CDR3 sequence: CASSRGQGANTEAFF. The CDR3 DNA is TGTGCCAGCAGCCGAGGACAGGGGGCGAACACTGAAGCTTTCTTT.

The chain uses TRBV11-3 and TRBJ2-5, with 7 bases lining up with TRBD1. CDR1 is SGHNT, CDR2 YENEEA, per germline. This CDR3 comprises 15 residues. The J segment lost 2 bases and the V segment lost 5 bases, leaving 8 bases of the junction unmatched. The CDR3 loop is CASSHRGGGQETQYF. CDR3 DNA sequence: TGTGCCAGCAGCCACCGAGGGGGCGGGCAAGAGACCCAGTACTTC.

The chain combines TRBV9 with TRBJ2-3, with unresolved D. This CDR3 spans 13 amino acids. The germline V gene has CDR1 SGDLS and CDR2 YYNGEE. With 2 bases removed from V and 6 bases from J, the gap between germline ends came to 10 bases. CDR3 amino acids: CASSVAPPDTQYF. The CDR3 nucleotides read TGTGCCAGCAGCGTCGCTCCTCCGGATACGCAGTATTTT.

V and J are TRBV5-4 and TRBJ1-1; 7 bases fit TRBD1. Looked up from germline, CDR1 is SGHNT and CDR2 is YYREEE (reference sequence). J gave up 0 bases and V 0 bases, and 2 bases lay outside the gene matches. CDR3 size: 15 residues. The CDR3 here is CASSLVRGLNTEAFF. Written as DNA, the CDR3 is TGTGCCAGCAGCTTGGTGAGGGGGCTGAACACTGAAGCTTTCTTT.

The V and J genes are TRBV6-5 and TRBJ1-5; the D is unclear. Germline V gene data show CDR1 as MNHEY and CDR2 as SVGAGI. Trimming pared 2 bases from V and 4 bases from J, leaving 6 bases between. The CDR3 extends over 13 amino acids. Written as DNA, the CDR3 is TGTGCCAGCAGTTACAGCAGTAATCAGCCCCAGCATTTT. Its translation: CASSYSSNQPQHF.

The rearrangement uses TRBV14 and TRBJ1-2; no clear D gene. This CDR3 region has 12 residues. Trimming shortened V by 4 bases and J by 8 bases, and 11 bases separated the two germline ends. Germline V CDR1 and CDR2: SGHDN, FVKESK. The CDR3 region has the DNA TGTGCCAGCAGCCCCGGGGAGAGGGGCTACACCTTC. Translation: CASSPGERGYTF.